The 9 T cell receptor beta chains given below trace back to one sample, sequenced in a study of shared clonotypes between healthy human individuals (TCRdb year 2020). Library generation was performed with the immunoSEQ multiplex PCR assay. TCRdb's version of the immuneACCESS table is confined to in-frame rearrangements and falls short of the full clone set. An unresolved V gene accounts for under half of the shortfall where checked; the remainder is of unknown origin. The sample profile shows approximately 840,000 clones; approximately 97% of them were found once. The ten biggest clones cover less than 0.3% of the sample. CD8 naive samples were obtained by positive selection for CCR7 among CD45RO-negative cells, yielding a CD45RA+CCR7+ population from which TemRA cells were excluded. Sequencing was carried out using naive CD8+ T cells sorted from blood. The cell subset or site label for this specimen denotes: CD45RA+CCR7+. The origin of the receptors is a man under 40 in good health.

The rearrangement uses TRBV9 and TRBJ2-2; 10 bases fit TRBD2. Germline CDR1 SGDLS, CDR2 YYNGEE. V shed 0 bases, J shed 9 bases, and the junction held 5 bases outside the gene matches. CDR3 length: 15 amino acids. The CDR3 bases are TGTGCCAGCAGCGTAGAGTCTAGCGGGAGCCGGGAGCTGTTTTTT. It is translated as CASSVESSGSRELFF.

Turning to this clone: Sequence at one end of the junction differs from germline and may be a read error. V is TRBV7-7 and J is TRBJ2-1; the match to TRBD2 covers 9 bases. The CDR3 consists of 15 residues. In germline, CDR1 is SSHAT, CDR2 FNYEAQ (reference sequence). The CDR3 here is CASSLRREGNNEQFF. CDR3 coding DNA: TGTGCTAGCAGCTTAAGGCGGGAGGGAAACAATGAGCAGTTCTTC.

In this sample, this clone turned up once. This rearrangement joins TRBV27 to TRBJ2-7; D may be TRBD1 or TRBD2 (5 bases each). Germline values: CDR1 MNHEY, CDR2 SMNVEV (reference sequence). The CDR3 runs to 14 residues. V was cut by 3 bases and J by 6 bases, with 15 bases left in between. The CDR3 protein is CASSFSGRFGEQYF. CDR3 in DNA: TGTGCCAGCAGTTTTTCGGGACGTTTTGGCGAGCAGTACTTC.

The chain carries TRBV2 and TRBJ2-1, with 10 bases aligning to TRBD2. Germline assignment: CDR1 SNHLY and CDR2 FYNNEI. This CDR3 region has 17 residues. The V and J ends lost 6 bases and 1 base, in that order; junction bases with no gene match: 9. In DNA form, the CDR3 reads TGTGCCAGCAGGTGGTCTAGCGGGAGCGGGTCCTACAATGAGCAGTTCTTC. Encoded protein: CASRWSSGSGSYNEQFF.

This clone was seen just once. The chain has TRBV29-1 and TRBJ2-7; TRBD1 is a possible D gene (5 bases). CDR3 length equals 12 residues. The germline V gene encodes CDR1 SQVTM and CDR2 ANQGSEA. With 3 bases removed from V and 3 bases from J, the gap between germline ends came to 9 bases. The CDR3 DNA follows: TGCAGCGTTGAGAATCAGGGCTACGAGCAGTACTTC. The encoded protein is CSVENQGYEQYF.

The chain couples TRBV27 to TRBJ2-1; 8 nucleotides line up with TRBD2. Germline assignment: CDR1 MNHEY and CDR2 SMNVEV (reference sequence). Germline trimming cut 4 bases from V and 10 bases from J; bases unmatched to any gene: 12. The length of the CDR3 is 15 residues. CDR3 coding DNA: TGTGCCAGCAGTTCCCCGGGACTAGGAGAAGGCGAGCAGTTCTTC. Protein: CASSSPGLGEGEQFF.

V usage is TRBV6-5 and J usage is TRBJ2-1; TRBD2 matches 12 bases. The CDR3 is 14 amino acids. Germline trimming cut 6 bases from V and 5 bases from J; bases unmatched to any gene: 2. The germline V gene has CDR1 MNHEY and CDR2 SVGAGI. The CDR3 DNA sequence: TGTGCCAGCAGCAGACTAGCGGGGGACAATGAGCAGTTCTTC. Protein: CASSRLAGDNEQFF.

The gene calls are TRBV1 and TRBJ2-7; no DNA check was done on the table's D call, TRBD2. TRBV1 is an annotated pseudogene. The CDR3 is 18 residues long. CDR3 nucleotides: TGCACCAGCAGCCAAGATAGCGGGGGAGCCCTTAGCTCCTACGAGCAGTACTTC. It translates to CTSSQDSGGALSSYEQYF.

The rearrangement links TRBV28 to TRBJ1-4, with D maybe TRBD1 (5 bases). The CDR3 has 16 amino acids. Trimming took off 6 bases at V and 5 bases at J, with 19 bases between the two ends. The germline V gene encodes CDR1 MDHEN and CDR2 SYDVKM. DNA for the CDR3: TGTGCCAGCAGCCAAAGGGAGCGGGGACGAAATGAAAAACTGTTTTTT. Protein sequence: CASSQRERGRNEKLFF.